These T cell receptor beta chains were read from a single sample in a study of cytomegalovirus exposure and HLA in healthy donors. Using immunoSEQ multiplex PCR, the repertoire was profiled, and TCRdb retains in-frame clones only, with some absent. The data show around 70,000 clones, roughly four fifths seen once. The sequencing sample was made of PBMCs. The source is a male donor in good health and CMV-seropositive. CDR3s include the opening cysteine and the closing phenylalanine or tryptophan. D genes are given only for firm matches. Some rows have no size entry. The others give once, few or many, or a class for an expanded clone.

size: .
V: TRBV5-5
D: .
J: TRBJ1-5
CDR3: CASSLGAPPNQPQHF
DNA: TGTGCTAGCAGCTTGGGGGCGCCGCCCAATCAGCCCCAGCATTTT

size: medium-sized
V: TRBV6-4
D: .
J: TRBJ1-1
CDR3: CASSDSAESTEAFF
DNA: TGTGCCAGCAGTGACTCGGCGGAGAGCACTGAAGCTTTCTTT

size: .
V: TRBV29-1
D: TRBD2
J: TRBJ2-5
CDR3: CSVGLTSGGETQYF
DNA: TGCAGCGTTGGGTTGACTAGCGGGGGGGAGACCCAGTACTTC

size: .
V: TRBV28
D: .
J: TRBJ1-3
CDR3: CASSFNPGTVSSGNTIYF
DNA: TGTGCCAGCAGTTTTAACCCCGGCACAGTTTCCTCTGGAAACACCATATATTTT

size: once
V: TRBV13
D: .
J: TRBJ1-1
CDR3: CASSRRGTSNTEAFF
DNA: TGTGCCAGCAGCCGACGGGGGACGTCGAACACTGAAGCTTTCTTT

size: .
V: TRBV10-1
D: .
J: TRBJ2-5
CDR3: CAGRERETQYF
DNA: TGCGCGGGGCGGGAAAGAGAGACCCAGTACTTC

size: few
V: TRBV21-1
D: .
J: TRBJ1-4
CDR3: CATPWTGERRQGGYSANEKLFF
DNA: TGTGCCACCCCTTGGACGGGCGAACGGAGACAGGGGGGATATTCTGCTAATGAAAAACTGTTTTTT

size: .
V: TRBV2
D: .
J: TRBJ1-2
CDR3: CASLGYRVSGYGYTF
DNA: TGTGCCAGCCTGGGATACAGGGTATCCGGCTATGGCTACACCTTC

size: .
V: TRBV9
D: TRBD2
J: TRBJ2-7
CDR3: CASSVAGLADYEQYF
DNA: TGTGCCAGCAGCGTAGCTGGGCTAGCGGATTACGAGCAGTACTTC

size: .
V: TRBV23-1
D: .
J: TRBJ1-5
CDR3: CASTHLLQGHNQPQHF
DNA: TGCGCCAGCACTCACCTTCTACAGGGTCATAATCAGCCCCAGCATTTT

size: once
V: TRBV30
D: .
J: TRBJ2-7
CDR3: CAWRPSGGIEQYF
DNA: TGTGCCTGGAGGCCAAGCGGAGGGATCGAGCAGTACTTC

size: once
V: TRBV5-1
D: .
J: TRBJ2-1
CDR3: CASSLRSGDNEQFF
DNA: TGCGCCAGCAGCTTGAGGTCAGGGGACAATGAGCAGTTCTTC

size: .
V: TRBV5-4
D: .
J: TRBJ1-2
CDR3: CASSLAGIAQGRSGYTF
DNA: TGTGCCAGCAGCTTGGCAGGTATCGCACAGGGACGCTCTGGCTACACCTTC

size: few
V: TRBV15
D: TRBD1
J: TRBJ1-2
CDR3: CATSLGGGYGYTF
DNA: TGTGCCACCAGCCTAGGGGGCGGCTATGGCTACACCTTC

size: .
V: TRBV19
D: TRBD1
J: TRBJ1-5
CDR3: CAAGGVNQPQHF
DNA: TGTGCCGCAGGGGGTGTCAATCAGCCCCAGCATTTT

size: .
V: TRBV7-7
D: TRBD1
J: TRBJ1-3
CDR3: CASSSGTEGNTIYF
DNA: TGTGCCAGCAGCTCCGGGACAGAAGGAAACACCATATATTTT

size: .
V: TRBV30
D: .
J: TRBJ1-1
CDR3: CAWSEGAFF
DNA: TGTGCCTGGAGCGAGGGAGCTTTCTTT

size: .
V: TRBV4-2
D: TRBD1
J: TRBJ2-7
CDR3: CASSHSPGQGAGGGSYEQYF
DNA: TGTGCCAGCAGCCATTCCCCGGGACAGGGGGCGGGGGGGGGCTCCTACGAGCAGTACTTC

size: .
V: TRBV30
D: .
J: TRBJ2-7
CDR3: CAWISGLSYEQYF
DNA: TGTGCCTGGATTTCGGGACTCTCCTACGAGCAGTACTTC

size: .
V: TRBV7-3
D: .
J: TRBJ1-2
CDR3: CASSSHGGGYGYTF
DNA: TGTGCCAGCAGCTCCCATGGGGGCGGCTATGGCTACACCTTC

size: once
V: TRBV30
D: TRBD1
J: TRBJ2-2
CDR3: CAWRWDRGDYYNTGELFF
DNA: TGTGCCTGGAGATGGGACAGGGGGGACTACTATAACACCGGGGAGCTGTTTTTT

size: .
V: TRBV2
D: TRBD1
J: TRBJ1-5
CDR3: CASSLDRANQPQHF
DNA: TGTGCCAGCAGTCTTGACAGGGCTAATCAGCCCCAGCATTTT

size: .
V: TRBV9
D: .
J: TRBJ2-7
CDR3: CASSVGSGTYEQYF
DNA: TGTGCCAGCAGCGTAGGGTCGGGAACCTACGAGCAGTACTTC

size: once
V: TRBV29-1
D: .
J: TRBJ2-3
CDR3: CSVVGGESTDTQYF
DNA: TGCAGCGTTGTAGGGGGGGAAAGCACAGATACGCAGTATTTT

size: once
V: TRBV18
D: TRBD2
J: TRBJ2-3
CDR3: CASSQGTSGIINADTQYF
DNA: TGTGCCAGCTCTCAAGGGACTAGCGGGATAATAAACGCAGATACGCAGTATTTT

size: .
V: TRBV7-9
D: .
J: TRBJ2-7
CDR3: CASSFDSPQLEQYF
DNA: TGTGCCAGCAGCTTCGACTCGCCTCAGCTCGAGCAGTACTTC

size: .
V: TRBV2
D: TRBD1
J: TRBJ2-7
CDR3: CASAGQGPYEQYF
DNA: TGTGCCAGTGCAGGACAGGGACCCTACGAGCAGTACTTC

size: .
V: TRBV1
D: .
J: TRBJ1-5
CDR3: CTSSPGSPGVRQPQHF
DNA: TGCACCAGCAGCCCTGGGAGTCCCGGGGTGAGACAGCCCCAGCATTTT

size: .
V: TRBV9
D: TRBD1
J: TRBJ1-1
CDR3: CARSRVQGVEEAFF
DNA: TGTGCCAGAAGCAGGGTACAGGGGGTTGAGGAAGCTTTCTTT

size: .
V: TRBV5-1
D: .
J: TRBJ1-2
CDR3: CASSLGGRGFDGYTF
DNA: TGCGCCAGCAGCTTGGGGGGCAGGGGTTTTGATGGCTACACCTTC

size: .
V: TRBV27
D: TRBD1
J: TRBJ1-2
CDR3: CASSRDRECGYTF
DNA: TGTGCCAGCAGCCGGGACAGGGAATGTGGCTACACCTTC

size: .
V: TRBV10-3
D: .
J: TRBJ2-6
CDR3: CAIRSSSGANVLTF
DNA: TGTGCCATCAGATCCAGCTCTGGGGCCAACGTCCTGACTTTC

size: .
V: TRBV10-1
D: TRBD1
J: TRBJ2-7
CDR3: CASSAMTGGKYEQYF
DNA: TGCGCCAGCAGTGCTATGACAGGGGGCAAATACGAGCAGTACTTC

size: once
V: TRBV4-3
D: TRBD1
J: TRBJ1-3
CDR3: CASSANRDRGNTIYF
DNA: TGCGCCAGCAGCGCGAACCGGGACAGGGGAAACACCATATATTTT

size: .
V: TRBV5-8
D: .
J: TRBJ2-1
CDR3: CASSLVAGEYSREQFF
DNA: TGTGCCAGCAGCTTGGTAGCAGGGGAGTATTCACGTGAGCAGTTCTTC

size: .
V: TRBV11-2
D: .
J: TRBJ2-7
CDR3: CASSLDRVSSYEQYF
DNA: TGTGCCAGCAGCTTAGACAGGGTAAGCTCCTACGAGCAGTACTTC

size: .
V: TRBV5-1
D: TRBD1
J: TRBJ1-2
CDR3: CASSPRDRASDGYTF
DNA: TGCGCCAGCAGCCCCCGGGACAGGGCGTCCGATGGCTACACCTTC

size: .
V: TRBV5-6
D: TRBD2
J: TRBJ2-3
CDR3: CASSSTSGRDTDTQYF
DNA: TGTGCCAGCAGCTCGACTAGCGGGAGGGACACAGATACGCAGTATTTT

size: .
V: TRBV7-3
D: TRBD1
J: TRBJ2-7
CDR3: CASSFSGTGDEQYF
DNA: TGTGCCAGCAGCTTCTCCGGGACAGGGGACGAGCAGTACTTC

size: .
V: TRBV29-1
D: .
J: TRBJ2-1
CDR3: CSAEGTVSYNEQFF
DNA: TGCAGCGCCGAAGGGACTGTGTCCTACAATGAGCAGTTCTTC

size: few
V: TRBV2
D: .
J: TRBJ2-4
CDR3: CASRDGQNIQYF
DNA: TGTGCCAGCAGGGACGGACAGAACATTCAGTACTTC

size: .
V: TRBV10-3
D: .
J: TRBJ2-2
CDR3: CAINQPSPSNTGELFF
DNA: TGTGCCATCAACCAACCCAGTCCCTCTAACACCGGGGAGCTGTTTTTT

size: .
V: TRBV6-4
D: TRBD1
J: TRBJ1-5
CDR3: CASSGSSGQGRDSNQPQHF
DNA: TGTGCCAGCAGTGGTTCATCCGGACAGGGGAGGGATAGCAATCAGCCCCAGCATTTT

size: few
V: TRBV7-3
D: .
J: TRBJ2-3
CDR3: CASSLLVTDTQYF
DNA: TGTGCCAGCAGCCTCCTAGTCACAGATACGCAGTATTTT

size: once
V: TRBV5-1
D: .
J: TRBJ2-2
CDR3: CASSLPGNTGELFF
DNA: TGCGCCAGCAGCCTGCCAGGGAACACCGGGGAGCTGTTTTTT

size: few
V: TRBV6-1
D: .
J: TRBJ1-6
CDR3: CASSDGGRGSPLHF
DNA: TGTGCCAGCAGTGACGGGGGGCGCGGTTCACCCCTCCACTTT

size: .
V: TRBV7-9
D: .
J: TRBJ1-4
CDR3: CASSLVAGRRTNEKLFF
DNA: TGTGCCAGCAGCTTAGTTGCAGGGAGGAGAACTAATGAAAAACTGTTTTTT

size: .
V: TRBV18
D: .
J: TRBJ1-2
CDR3: CASPPKENNYGYTF
DNA: TGTGCCAGCCCACCAAAGGAGAATAACTATGGCTACACCTTC

size: .
V: TRBV10-3
D: TRBD1
J: TRBJ2-5
CDR3: CAISGGTGADETQYF
DNA: TGTGCCATCAGTGGGGGGACAGGGGCGGATGAGACCCAGTACTTC

size: .
V: TRBV9
D: .
J: TRBJ2-2
CDR3: CASSVSLEDTGELFF
DNA: TGTGCCAGCAGCGTAAGCCTAGAGGACACCGGGGAGCTGTTTTTT

size: many
V: TRBV14
D: TRBD2
J: TRBJ2-3
CDR3: CASSQATSGRSAQYF
DNA: TGTGCCAGCAGCCAAGCCACTAGCGGGAGATCCGCGCAGTATTTT

size: .
V: TRBV6-6
D: .
J: TRBJ1-1
CDR3: CASDETANTEAFF
DNA: TGTGCCAGCGATGAGACAGCTAACACTGAAGCTTTCTTT

size: .
V: TRBV11-2
D: .
J: TRBJ1-1
CDR3: CASSSQDPMNTEAFF
DNA: TGTGCCAGCAGCTCGCAGGATCCTATGAACACTGAAGCTTTCTTT

size: few
V: TRBV19
D: TRBD1
J: TRBJ1-2
CDR3: CASSSTDRVYGYTF
DNA: TGTGCCAGTAGCTCCACTGACAGGGTCTATGGCTACACCTTC

size: .
V: TRBV28
D: .
J: TRBJ2-4
CDR3: CASSFEGAAKNIQYF
DNA: TGTGCCAGCAGTTTTGAAGGGGCGGCCAAAAACATTCAGTACTTC

size: .
V: TRBV11-2
D: TRBD2
J: TRBJ2-7
CDR3: CASSLYAGGSYEQYF
DNA: TGTGCCAGCAGCTTATACGCGGGGGGCTCCTACGAGCAGTACTTC

size: .
V: TRBV18
D: TRBD1
J: TRBJ2-3
CDR3: CASSPATGFSTDTQYF
DNA: TGTGCCAGCTCACCGGCGACAGGGTTCAGCACAGATACGCAGTATTTT

size: .
V: TRBV7-9
D: TRBD1
J: TRBJ2-7
CDR3: CASSPREGQGAYEQYF
DNA: TGTGCCAGCAGCCCCCGAGAGGGACAGGGGGCTTACGAGCAGTACTTC